This record covers a single T cell receptor (beta chain). As yet, its antigen is unknown. Only in-frame clones appear in the TCRdb table, and some are missing; sequencing was by immunoSEQ multiplex PCR. The sample yields 65,000 or so clones, about 87% seen once. The sample originates from a study of CD4 T cells in relation to SARS-CoV-2 and coronaviruses. Study in general: Shared crossreactive spike epitopes were mapped to their HLA restriction. The study's findings and limits: The cross-reactivity analysis covered only spike protein, not other viral proteins. SARS-CoV-2-driven expansion was significantly weaker in crossreactive than monoreactive clones. No donor gave both pre-pandemic and post-infection samples.

CD4+ T cells from unexposed donors were obtained before the COVID-19 pandemic (2011-2018). The length of the CDR3 is 16 residues. Germline-derived CDR1 and CDR2 are SGHRS and YFSETQ. The trim removed 0 bases at V and 0 bases at J, leaving 4 bases unmatched. This clonotype was sampled from a human donor in good health. The sequenced sample was memory CD4+ T cells from PBMCs. The chain has TRBV5-1 and TRBJ1-1; 8 positions agree with TRBD1. CDR3 protein: CASSLEAGGMNTEAFF. In nucleotides, the CDR3 is TGCGCCAGCAGCTTGGAGGCAGGGGGCATGAACACTGAAGCTTTCTTT. Based on the CDR3 plus reference TRBV5-1 and TRBJ1-1, the full variable domain is KAGVTQTPRYLIKTRGQQVTLSCSPISGHRSVSWYQQTPGQGLQFLFEYFSETQRNKGNFPGRFSGRQFSNSRSEMNVSTLELGDSALYLCASSLEAGGMNTEAFFGQGTRLTVV.